Shown below are 19 T cell receptor beta chains from a single sample sequenced in a study of T cell responses to AZD1222 COVID-19 vaccine. Some clones are missing from TCRdb's copy, which holds only in-frame ones; the method was immunoSEQ multiplex PCR. This table has 200,000 or so clones, over 70% appearing once. The specimen comprised peripheral blood, sampled on day 0 of MenACWY control vaccination. The origin of the receptors is an adult in good health.

This sequence joins TRBV28 and TRBJ1-2; TRBD1 might be the D (5 bases). CDR3 length: 15 residues. The V end lost 6 bases, the J end lost 0 bases, and 14 bases lay between the germline ends. Per the germline V gene, CDR1 is MDHEN and CDR2 is SYDVKM. The CDR3 spells CASRAGTDTNYGYTF. CDR3 nucleotides: TGTGCCAGCAGAGCAGGGACTGACACTAACTATGGCTACACCTTC.

The DNA of the CDR3 is TGTGCCAGCAAGGAGGGACAGGACAACTACGAGCAGTACTTC. Its translation: CASKEGQDNYEQYF. The rearrangement joins TRBV2 to TRBJ2-7, with 8 bases aligning to TRBD1. From germline, CDR1 is SNHLY and CDR2 FYNNEI. With 7 bases clipped from V and 3 bases from J, the junction kept 8 bases outside the gene matches. CDR3 length: 14 amino acids.

CDR3 in amino acids: CASRRTSGFEQYF. The CDR3 DNA reads as TGTGCCAGCAGACGGACTAGCGGGTTCGAGCAGTACTTC. The chain employs TRBV6-5 and TRBJ2-7, with TRBD2 identical over 11 bases. The length of the CDR3 is 13 residues. The V and J ends lost 6 bases and 6 bases, in that order; junction bases with no gene match: 4. Germline loops: CDR1 MNHEY, CDR2 SVGAGI.

The chain is built from TRBV2 and TRBJ2-7; D remains ambiguous. V was pared by 8 bases and J by 2 bases, with 4 bases between. This CDR3 has 10 amino acids. CDR1 SNHLY and CDR2 FYNNEI come from the germline V gene. The CDR3 is CASGTYEQYF. The DNA for the CDR3 is TGTGCCAGCGGAACCTACGAGCAGTACTTC.

The rearrangement links TRBV6-5 to TRBJ2-7; 7 bases align to TRBD2. Trimming took 9 bases from V and 5 from J; bases not matched to a gene: 4. Germline loops: CDR1 MNHEY, CDR2 SVGAGI. CDR3 length: 11 amino acids. This CDR3 is CASTGGNEQYF. The CDR3, as DNA: TGTGCCAGTACCGGGGGGAACGAGCAGTACTTC.

This clone was counted only a few times. This chain joins TRBV19 and TRBJ2-7; 10 bases are a match to TRBD2. The CDR3 extends over 15 amino acids. V lost 5 bases and J lost 2; bases outside the gene matches: 6. Germline CDR1 LNHDA, CDR2 SQIVND (reference sequence). CDR3 nucleotide sequence: TGTGCCAGTAGTCCTAGCGGGGGACTAACCTACGAGCAGTACTTC. Its protein is CASSPSGGLTYEQYF.

The chain combines TRBV19 with TRBJ1-5; D unresolved. V dropped 5 bases and J dropped 0 bases, with 14 bases sitting between them. The CDR3 runs 16 residues. The germline CDR1 and CDR2 sequences are LNHDA and SQIVND (reference sequence). The CDR3 DNA is TGTGCCAGTAGTGACCCCCCAGGTTATAGCAATCAGCCCCAGCATTTT. Translation: CASSDPPGYSNQPQHF. Full variable domain (outside the CDR3, taken from reference TRBV19 and TRBJ1-5): DGGITQSPKYLFRKEGQNVTLSCEQNLNHDAMYWYRQDPGQGLRLIYYSQIVNDFQKGDIAEGYSVSREKKESFPLTVTSAQKNPTAFYLCASSDPPGYSNQPQHFGDGTRLSIL.

This clone is a singleton in its sample. The chain is built from TRBV11-2 and TRBJ2-7, with 8 bases that match TRBD2. Germline V gene sequence: CDR1 SGHAT, CDR2 FQNNGV. Trimming took 2 bases from V and 3 from J; bases not matched to a gene: 12. This CDR3 region has 17 residues. The CDR3 nucleotides are TGTGCCAGCAGCTTAATGGGGATCGGGACTAGACTCTACGAGCAGTACTTC. Encoded protein: CASSLMGIGTRLYEQYF.

The V gene is TRBV5-5, the J gene TRBJ2-7; tentatively, D is TRBD1 (6 bases). CDR3 length: 13 residues. Trimming pared 6 bases from V and 2 bases from J, leaving 12 bases between. Germline-derived CDR1 and CDR2 are SGHKS and YYEKEE (reference sequence). CDR3 region: CASNRDNAYEQYF. The CDR3 bases are TGTGCCAGCAACCGGGACAACGCCTACGAGCAGTACTTC.

In this sample, this clone turned up a few times. The chain links TRBV27 to TRBJ2-1; D is possibly TRBD1 (5 bases). The CDR3 consists of 14 residues. CDR1 and CDR2 from the germline V gene are MNHEY and SMNVEV (reference sequence). Trimming removed 2 bases from V and 7 bases from J, with 12 bases in between. The CDR3 here is CASSLQGAKNEQFF. Written as DNA, the CDR3 is TGTGCCAGCAGTTTACAGGGCGCCAAGAATGAGCAGTTCTTC.

The chain has TRBV7-8 and TRBJ1-5; tentative D call: TRBD1 (6 bases). Trimming pared 5 bases from V and 6 bases from J, leaving 11 bases between. Germline lookup yields CDR1 SGHVS and CDR2 FQNEAQ. This CDR3 contains 13 residues. The CDR3 loop is CASSGRGGQPQHF. DNA of the CDR3: TGTGCCAGCAGCGGGAGGGGGGGTCAGCCCCAGCATTTT.

The chain uses TRBV6-5 and TRBJ1-1; possibly TRBD1 for D (5 bases). CDR1 is MNHEY and CDR2 is SVGAGI in the germline V gene. CDR3 length equals 16 residues. Trimming stripped 0 bases from V and 4 bases from J, with 15 bases between. The CDR3 loop reads CASSYSNGAASTEAFF. CDR3 coding DNA: TGTGCCAGCAGTTACTCGAATGGGGCGGCGAGCACTGAAGCTTTCTTT.

This chain joins TRBV10-3 and TRBJ2-7, with 8 bases identical to TRBD1. The CDR3 contains 14 residues. The V and J ends lost 10 bases and 0 bases, in that order; junction bases with no gene match: 8. The germline gives CDR1 ENHRY, CDR2 SYGVKD. The CDR3, as DNA: TGTGCCAGCGGACCCGGACAGGGCTCCTACGAGCAGTACTTC. Protein sequence: CASGPGQGSYEQYF.

The V and J genes are TRBV11-3 and TRBJ1-1; D call uncertain. This CDR3 has 12 amino acids. The V end was cut by 2 bases, the J end by 7 bases, with 8 bases between. Germline V CDR1 and CDR2: SGHNT, YENEEA. This chain's CDR3 is CASSLQRIEAFF. In DNA form, the CDR3 reads TGTGCCAGCAGCTTACAGAGGATTGAAGCTTTCTTT.

The chain uses TRBV3-1 (or the pseudogene TRBV3-2) and TRBJ1-1; D remains ambiguous. The CDR3 covers 13 residues. Germline assignment: CDR1 LGHDT and CDR2 YNNKEL (reference sequence). The V and J ends lost 0 bases and 4 bases respectively, with 6 bases between them. This chain's CDR3 is CASSQEQSTEAFF. The CDR3 DNA is TGTGCCAGCAGCCAAGAGCAATCCACTGAAGCTTTCTTT.

Only one count was recorded for this clone. The chain joins TRBV19 to TRBJ1-4, with D perhaps matching TRBD1 (5 bases). V lost 11 bases to trimming and J lost 1 base, with 11 bases between them. Germline V gene data show CDR1 as LNHDA and CDR2 as SQIVND (reference sequence). The CDR3 spans 13 residues. The chain's CDR3 is CAARQRTNEKLFF. DNA for the CDR3: TGTGCCGCCCGACAGAGAACTAATGAAAAACTGTTTTTT.

This clone was picked up many times. The chain combines TRBV3-1 (or the pseudogene TRBV3-2) with TRBJ1-3; D call uncertain. The CDR3 length is 13 residues. Looked up from germline, CDR1 is LGHDT and CDR2 is YNNKEL (reference sequence). Trimming cost V 7 bases and J 2 bases, with 9 bases left between them. The CDR3 DNA follows: TGTGCCAGCAACCCGGGGACTGGAAACACCATATATTTT. Residues: CASNPGTGNTIYF.

The chain combines TRBV4-2 with TRBJ1-5, with D possibly TRBD1 on 6 matching bases. The germline V gene encodes CDR1 LGHNA and CDR2 YNFKEQ. V dropped 2 bases and J dropped 0 bases, with 8 bases sitting between them. CDR3 length: 15 amino acids. The CDR3 bases are TGTGCCAGCAGCCAATTACAGGGTAGCAATCAGCCCCAGCATTTT. Amino acids: CASSQLQGSNQPQHF.

The chain uses TRBV5-1 and TRBJ2-7; D is unclear. Germline loops: CDR1 SGHRS, CDR2 YFSETQ. CDR3 length equals 15 residues. With 0 bases removed from V and 5 bases from J, the gap between germline ends came to 15 bases. CDR3 coding DNA: TGCGCCAGCAGCTTGGCGGCATCTAGAGCTAACGAGCAGTACTTC. This translates into CASSLAASRANEQYF. The full variable domain, its missing parts supplied by reference TRBV5-1 and TRBJ2-7, is KAGVTQTPRYLIKTRGQQVTLSCSPISGHRSVSWYQQTPGQGLQFLFEYFSETQRNKGNFPGRFSGRQFSNSRSEMNVSTLELGDSALYLCASSLAASRANEQYFGPGTRLTVT.